Presented here are 27 T cell receptor beta chains from one specimen sequenced in a study of Graves' ophthalmopathy and Graves' hyperthyroidism. Amplified TCR beta CDR3 regions were obtained using RNA transcripts as template. An initial RT-PCR round employing HTBI primers preceded a second-round multiplex PCR. In TCRdb, the multiplex PCR reads were re-called with MiXCR into one record per CDR3 protein. The data hold hundreds of thousands of distinct CDR3 sequences, with around 50% observed a single time. The sequencing sample was made of peripheral blood. The receptors were sampled from an adult man with Graves' ophthalmopathy.

The rearrangement links TRBV28 to TRBJ1-1; the D is unclear. Trimming pared 6 bases from V and 2 bases from J, leaving 7 bases between. Germline V gives CDR1 MDHEN, CDR2 SYDVKM. The CDR3 has 12 residues. As DNA, the CDR3 is TGTGCCAGCAGGTCCTCTAACACTGAAGCTTTCTTT. This gives the protein CASRSSNTEAFF.

Comment on this clonotype: A much larger clone lies one base from this, so it may be a read error. V gene TRBV10-2 combines with J gene TRBJ1-1, with D possibly matching TRBD1 (5 bases). The CDR3 covers 11 residues. Germline V lookup: CDR1 WSHSY, CDR2 SAAADI. V was trimmed by 8 bases and J by 3 bases, leaving 7 bases between them. The CDR3 loop is CASEGDTEAFF. CDR3 bases: TGCGCCAGCGAAGGGGACACTGAAGCTTTCTTT.

The chain uses TRBV7-6 and TRBJ2-5, with TRBD2 identical over 10 bases. The V and J ends lost 6 bases and 1 base, in that order; junction bases with no gene match: 5. The CDR3 has 15 amino acids. Looked up from germline, CDR1 is SGHVS and CDR2 is FNYEAQ. Here the CDR3 DNA reads TGTGCCAGCAGTTCTAGCGGGAGCGCCCAAGAGACCCAGTACTTC. It specifies CASSSSGSAQETQYF.

This clonotype was recorded a few times. The chain uses TRBV5-8 and TRBJ1-4; no firm D call. The germline gives CDR1 SGHTS, CDR2 YDEGEE. The CDR3 loop spans 14 amino acids. Trimming took 4 bases from V and 5 from J, leaving 12 bases between them. In nucleotides, the CDR3 is TGTGCCAGCAGCCCCCGGTTTGGAAATGAAAAACTGTTTTTT. As protein: CASSPRFGNEKLFF.

This clonotype was observed a few times. The chain recombines TRBV15 with TRBJ1-5; D is unclear. Trimming removed 1 base from V and 0 bases from J, with 7 bases in between. CDR1 and CDR2 (germline): LNHNV, YYDKDF (reference sequence). CDR3 length equals 15 residues. In DNA form, the CDR3 reads TGTGCCACCAGCAGAGTAGATAATAGCAATCAGCCCCAGCATTTT. Encoded protein: CATSRVDNSNQPQHF. Complete variable domain (other parts from reference TRBV15 and TRBJ1-5): DAMVIQNPRYQVTQFGKPVTLSCSQTLNHNVMYWYQQKSSQAPKLLFHYYDKDFNNEADTPDNFQSRRPNTSFCFLDIRSPGLGDTAMYLCATSRVDNSNQPQHFGDGTRLSIL.

The V and J genes are TRBV10-3 and TRBJ2-7; possible D gene TRBD2, 7 bases. The V gene's germline CDR1 is ENHRY and CDR2 SYGVKD. The CDR3 loop spans 14 amino acids. Between the trimmed V and J ends, which lost 2 bases and 2 bases, there was a span of 10 bases. The CDR3 spells CAISEGEGAYEQYF. The CDR3 bases are TGTGCCATCAGTGAGGGGGAGGGGGCCTACGAGCAGTACTTC.

The chain couples TRBV7-3 to TRBJ2-5; D possibly matches TRBD1 or TRBD2 (5 bases each). Trimming shortened V by 4 bases and J by 3 bases, and 9 bases separated the two germline ends. CDR1 and CDR2 (germline): SGHTA, FQGTGA. The CDR3 extends over 13 amino acids. This chain's CDR3 is CASSSGPKETQYF. CDR3 DNA sequence: TGTGCCAGCAGCTCGGGACCGAAAGAGACCCAGTACTTC.

The chain links TRBV5-1 to TRBJ2-5, with 14 bases identical to TRBD2. V lost 6 bases and J lost 4; bases outside the gene matches: 11. Germline V gene lookup returns CDR1 SGHRS and CDR2 YFSETQ. The CDR3 contains 17 residues. The CDR3 region has the DNA TGCGCCAGCACCCGACTAGCGGGGGGGCCTGAAGGAGAGACCCAGTACTTC. Its translation: CASTRLAGGPEGETQYF.

A remark on this clonotype: At one end, the junction sequence differs from germline, possibly due to a read error. The rearrangement uses TRBV6-5 and TRBJ1-1, with D maybe TRBD1 (5 bases). The CDR3 runs to 13 residues. From germline, CDR1 is MNHEY and CDR2 SVGAGI. The CDR3 DNA reads as TGTGCCAGCATGAAGATGCAGGACACCGAAGCTTTCTTT. Amino acids: CASMKMQDTEAFF.

The V and J genes are TRBV29-1 and TRBJ1-2; 8 bases are shared with TRBD1. Trimming cost V 7 bases and J 4 bases; bases outside gene matches: 23. Germline lookup yields CDR1 SQVTM and CDR2 ANQGSEA. The CDR3 is 18 amino acids. The CDR3 loop is CSATQVGQGGGASYGYTF. CDR3 bases: TGCAGCGCCACCCAGGTTGGACAGGGAGGGGGCGCGAGCTATGGCTACACCTTC.

This clonotype has a count of ten or more. This chain links TRBV24-1 with TRBJ1-6; D is ambiguous. Trimming pared 4 bases from V and 7 bases from J, leaving 13 bases between. The V gene's germline CDR1 is KGHDR and CDR2 SFDVKD. The CDR3 consists of 15 residues. The DNA for the CDR3 is TGTGCCACCAGTGACCCCCGGGTCGCGAATTCACCCCTCCACTTT. Translation: CATSDPRVANSPLHF.

The V call is TRBV5-1, the J call TRBJ2-1, with 7 bases matching TRBD1. CDR1 and CDR2 (germline): SGHRS, YFSETQ. The ends lost 0 bases at V and 0 bases at J; junction bases unmatched: 3. The CDR3 covers 16 residues. CDR3 residues: CASSLVGTASYNEQFF. DNA of the CDR3: TGCGCCAGCAGCTTGGTTGGGACAGCCTCCTACAATGAGCAGTTCTTC.

The chain combines TRBV5-1 with TRBJ1-3; D might be TRBD1 (5 bases). Germline CDR1 is SGHRS and CDR2 is YFSETQ. With 4 bases removed from V and 3 bases from J, the gap between germline ends came to 11 bases. CDR3 length: 14 amino acids. CDR3 sequence: CASSPGLGGNTIYF. The CDR3, as DNA: TGCGCCAGCAGCCCGGGACTTGGTGGAAACACCATATATTTT.

J is TRBJ1-1 and V is TRBV5-4; D remains ambiguous. Trimming removed 0 bases at V and 4 bases at J, with 13 bases between. The CDR3 is 15 residues long. CDR1 is SGHNT, CDR2 YYREEE, per germline (reference sequence). The CDR3 coding sequence is TGTGCCAGCAGCTTGGCAGGCTCCTTAAGCACTGAAGCTTTCTTT. Translated, it gives CASSLAGSLSTEAFF.

This chain connects TRBV11-2 to TRBJ2-5; 9 bases map to TRBD1. V lost 4 bases and J lost 1; bases outside the gene matches: 4. Germline V gives CDR1 SGHAT, CDR2 FQNNGV. This CDR3 is built from 15 residues. The CDR3 DNA reads as TGTGCCAGCAGCTCCCACAGGGGGCCCCAAGAGACCCAGTACTTC. Amino acids: CASSSHRGPQETQYF.

The gene calls are TRBV9 and TRBJ2-3; 9 positions match TRBD2. Per germline, CDR1 SGDLS and CDR2 YYNGEE. This CDR3 contains 15 residues. J lost 4 bases, V lost 3 bases, and 6 bases had no gene match. CDR3 DNA: TGTGCCAGCAGCGGACCTAGCGGGGTGGCAGATACGCAGTATTTT. Translated: CASSGPSGVADTQYF.

Many counts were recorded for this clonotype. V gene TRBV7-3 combines with J gene TRBJ1-2; D ambiguous. Deletions cut 5 bases from V and 5 bases from J, with 12 bases between. Germline V gene data show CDR1 as SGHTA and CDR2 as FQGTGA. The CDR3 covers 13 residues. The chain's CDR3 is CASSPLGAYGYTF. The DNA for the CDR3 is TGTGCCAGCAGCCCGCTGGGAGCGTATGGCTACACCTTC.

V usage is TRBV9 and J usage is TRBJ1-1; D is uncertain. CDR1 is SGDLS and CDR2 is YYNGEE in the germline V gene. The CDR3 is 13 residues long. Trimming shortened V by 5 bases and J by 8 bases, and 16 bases separated the two germline ends. The CDR3 here is CASSEMGNTEAFF. CDR3 DNA sequence: TGTGCCAGCAGTGAAATGGGTAATACCGAAGCTTTCTTT.

This clonotype has a count of ten or more. The chain links TRBV10-2 to TRBJ1-1; D unclear. The CDR3 runs 13 residues. Germline loops: CDR1 WSHSY, CDR2 SAAADI. The V end was cut by 4 bases, the J end by 1 base, with 7 bases between. The CDR3 DNA reads TGCGCCAGCAGTGCTGTGAGGAACACTGAAGCTTTCTTT. Its translation: CASSAVRNTEAFF.

The V gene is TRBV7-2, the J gene TRBJ2-6, with D unresolved. The CDR3 has 13 amino acids. V lost 6 bases, J lost 3 bases, and 6 bases lay in between. Germline lookup yields CDR1 SGHTA and CDR2 FQGNSA. CDR3 amino acids: CASRRGGANVLTF. The DNA of the CDR3 is TGTGCCAGCAGGCGCGGTGGGGCCAACGTCCTGACTTTC.

This clonotype has more than one count but fewer than ten. This chain connects TRBV9 to TRBJ1-6; D not certain. The CDR3 spans 14 residues. The germline V gene encodes CDR1 SGDLS and CDR2 YYNGEE. Trimming pared 5 bases from V and 9 bases from J, leaving 15 bases between. CDR3 residues: CASSFGTVGSPLHF. The CDR3 nucleotides are TGTGCCAGCAGTTTCGGCACGGTTGGTTCACCCCTCCACTTT.

A word on this clonotype: Lacking the conserved final phenylalanine or tryptophan, this CDR3 likely reflects a read error. The limits of the CDR3 on the DNA are not certain, so only TCRdb's listed CDR3 is given. This chain connects TRBV7-3 to TRBJ2-6; TRBD1, the table's D call, was not compared with the DNA. The CDR3 comprises 8 residues, both ends counted. CDR1 is SGHTA, CDR2 FQGTGA, per germline. The chain's CDR3 is CASSLGRV.

In its sample, this clonotype was seen a few times. V gene TRBV7-3 combines with J gene TRBJ1-1; 7 positions match TRBD1. V gave up 5 bases and J gave up 3 bases; unmatched junction bases: 3. This CDR3 is 13 amino acids long. CDR1 and CDR2 (germline): SGHTA, FQGTGA. CDR3 in amino acids: CASSRDSDTEAFF. CDR3 nucleotide sequence: TGTGCCAGCAGCCGGGACAGTGACACTGAAGCTTTCTTT.

The chain has TRBV7-6 and TRBJ2-2; 7 bases fit TRBD1. From germline, CDR1 is SGHVS and CDR2 FNYEAQ. Unmatched junction bases numbered 11, after V lost 6 bases and J lost 4 bases. CDR3 length: 16 amino acids. DNA of the CDR3: TGTGCCAGCAGGACCCCCGGGACAGCTACCACCGGGGAGCTGTTTTTT. It is translated as CASRTPGTATTGELFF.

The rearrangement joins TRBV19 to TRBJ1-5; D remains ambiguous. The V end lost 5 bases, the J end lost 5 bases, and 16 bases lay between the germline ends. Germline V gives CDR1 LNHDA, CDR2 SQIVND (reference sequence). This CDR3 is 15 amino acids long. In DNA form, the CDR3 reads TGTGCCAGTAGTTCACAAATTGGGGTTCATCAGCCCCAGCATTTT. This encodes CASSSQIGVHQPQHF.

The CDR3 is CATSRDIQGGRNTIYF. CDR3 bases: TGTGCCACCAGCAGAGATATACAGGGGGGAAGAAACACCATATATTTT. The chain is built from TRBV15 and TRBJ1-3; TRBD1 aligns across 8 bases. The V gene's germline CDR1 is LNHNV and CDR2 YYDKDF (reference sequence). J gave up 5 bases and V 0 bases, and 6 bases lay outside the gene matches. This CDR3 is 16 amino acids long.

CDR3: CASSLDRAGGQETQYF. The DNA of the CDR3 is TGTGCCAGCAGCTTAGACAGGGCTGGGGGCCAAGAGACCCAGTACTTC. The rearrangement links TRBV7-2 to TRBJ2-5, with a weak D call TRBD1 (6 bases). The ends were cut back, 1 base at V and 1 base at J, with 13 bases in the middle. CDR1 SGHTA and CDR2 FQGNSA come from the germline V gene. This CDR3 is built from 16 residues.